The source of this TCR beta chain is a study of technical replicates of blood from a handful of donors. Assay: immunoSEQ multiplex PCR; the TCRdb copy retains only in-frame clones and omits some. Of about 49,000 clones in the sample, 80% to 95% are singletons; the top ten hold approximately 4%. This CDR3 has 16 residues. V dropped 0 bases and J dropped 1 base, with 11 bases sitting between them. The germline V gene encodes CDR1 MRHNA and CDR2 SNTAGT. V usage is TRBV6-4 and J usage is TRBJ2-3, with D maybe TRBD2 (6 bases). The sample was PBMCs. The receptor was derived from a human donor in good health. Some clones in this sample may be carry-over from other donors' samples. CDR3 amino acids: CASSDSVGGGTDTQYF. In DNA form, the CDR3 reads TGTGCCAGCAGTGACTCTGTGGGGGGAGGCACAGATACGCAGTATTTT.